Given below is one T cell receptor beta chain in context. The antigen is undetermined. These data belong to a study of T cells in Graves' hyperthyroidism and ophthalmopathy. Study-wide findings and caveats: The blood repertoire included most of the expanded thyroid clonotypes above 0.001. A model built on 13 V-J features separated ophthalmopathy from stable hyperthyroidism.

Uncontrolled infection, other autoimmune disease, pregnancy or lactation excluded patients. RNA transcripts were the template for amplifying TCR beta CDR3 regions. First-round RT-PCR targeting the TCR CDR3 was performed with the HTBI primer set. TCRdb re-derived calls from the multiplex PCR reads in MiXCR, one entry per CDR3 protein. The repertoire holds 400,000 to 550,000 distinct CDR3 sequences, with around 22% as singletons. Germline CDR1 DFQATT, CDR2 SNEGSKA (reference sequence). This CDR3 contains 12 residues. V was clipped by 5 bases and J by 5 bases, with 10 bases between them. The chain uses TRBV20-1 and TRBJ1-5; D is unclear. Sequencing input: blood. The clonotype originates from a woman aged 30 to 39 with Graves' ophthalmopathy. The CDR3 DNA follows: TGCAGTGCTCCCCAAGGGCATCAGCCCCAGCATTTT. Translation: CSAPQGHQPQHF.